This T cell receptor beta chain emerged from a study of CD8+ T cells in alopecia areata. This clone was seen a handful of times. What it recognizes is unknown. Findings of the study overall: Patients shared TCRs less clearly than mice did, possibly for HLA-related reasons. Higher clonality was seen in lesional scalp than in normal scalp, especially in alopecia totalis/universalis.

The CDR3 runs to 16 residues. Germline V CDR1 and CDR2: SGHRS, YFSETQ. J was trimmed by 3 bases and V by 4 bases; bases with no gene match: 12. Cell sorting was applied to PBMCs, and CD4+ and CD8+ T cells were collected. After isolation, RNA underwent reverse transcription to generate cDNA as the sequencing template. The repertoire was sequenced with immunoSEQ multiplex PCR; TCRdb's copy has only in-frame clones and lacks some. The sample lists over 90,000 clones, around 59% seen once, with about 8.8% in the top ten. V usage is TRBV5-1 and J usage is TRBJ2-7; 8 bases line up with TRBD1. This receptor was obtained from a human donor in good health. Sample: CD4+ T cells sorted from blood. CDR3 loop: CASSAKFAGTGYEQYF. DNA of the CDR3: TGCGCCAGCAGCGCCAAATTCGCCGGGACAGGCTACGAGCAGTACTTC.